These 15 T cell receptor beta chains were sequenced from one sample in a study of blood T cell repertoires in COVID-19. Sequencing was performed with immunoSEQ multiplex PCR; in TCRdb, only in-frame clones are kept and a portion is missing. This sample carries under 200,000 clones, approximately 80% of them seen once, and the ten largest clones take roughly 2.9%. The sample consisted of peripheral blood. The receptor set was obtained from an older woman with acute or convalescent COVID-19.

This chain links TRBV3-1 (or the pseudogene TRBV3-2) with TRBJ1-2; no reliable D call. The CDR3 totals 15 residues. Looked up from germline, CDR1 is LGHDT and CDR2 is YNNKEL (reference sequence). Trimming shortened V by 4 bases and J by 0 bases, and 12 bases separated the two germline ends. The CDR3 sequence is CASSLIADPNYGYTF. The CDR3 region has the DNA TGTGCCAGCAGCCTAATAGCGGATCCTAACTATGGCTACACCTTC.

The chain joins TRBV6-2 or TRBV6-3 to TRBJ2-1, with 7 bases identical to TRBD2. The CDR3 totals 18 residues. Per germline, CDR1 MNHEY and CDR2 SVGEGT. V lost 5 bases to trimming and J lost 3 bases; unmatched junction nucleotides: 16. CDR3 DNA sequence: TGTGCCAGCAGTAGGGGCGGGGCGGCTAGCGGTGTCTACAATGAGCAGTTCTTC. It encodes CASSRGGAASGVYNEQFF.

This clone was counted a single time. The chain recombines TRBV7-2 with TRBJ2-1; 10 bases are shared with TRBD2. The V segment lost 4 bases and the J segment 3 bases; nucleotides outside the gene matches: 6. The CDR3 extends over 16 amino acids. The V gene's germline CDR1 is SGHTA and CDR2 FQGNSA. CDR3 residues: CASSSSGGPFYNEQFF. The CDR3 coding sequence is TGTGCCAGCAGCTCTAGCGGGGGCCCTTTCTACAATGAGCAGTTCTTC.

The CDR3 loop reads CASSQGLGDYGYTF. CDR3 coding DNA: TGTGCCAGCAGCCAAGGCCTGGGCGACTATGGCTACACCTTC. The chain links TRBV3-1 (or the pseudogene TRBV3-2) to TRBJ1-2; D is unclear. This CDR3 spans 14 amino acids. Germline-derived CDR1 and CDR2 are LGHDT and YNNKEL (reference sequence). The V gene lost 1 base and the J gene lost 3 bases, with 9 bases spanning the gap.

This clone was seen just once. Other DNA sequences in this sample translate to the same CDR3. The CDR3 region is CASSRDRSNQPQHF. DNA of the CDR3: TGTGCCAGCAGTCGGGACAGGAGCAATCAGCCCCAGCATTTT. V is TRBV28 and J is TRBJ1-5, with TRBD1 matching over 8 bases. V trimming: 5 bases; J trimming: 1 base; junction bases outside the gene matches: 1. Germline V lookup: CDR1 MDHEN, CDR2 SYDVKM. The CDR3 extends over 14 amino acids.

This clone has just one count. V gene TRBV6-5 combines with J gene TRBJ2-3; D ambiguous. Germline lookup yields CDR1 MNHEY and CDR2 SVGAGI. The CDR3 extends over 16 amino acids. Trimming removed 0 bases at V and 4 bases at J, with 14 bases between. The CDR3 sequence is CASSYSLTLPPDTQYF. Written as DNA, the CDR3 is TGTGCCAGCAGTTACTCATTGACTCTCCCACCAGATACGCAGTATTTT.

Here the CDR3 DNA reads TGTGCCAGCAGGCCTGACAGGGATGGTCAGCCCCAGCATTTT. Translation gives CASRPDRDGQPQHF. The rearrangement joins TRBV6-2 or TRBV6-3 to TRBJ1-5, with 7 bases fitting TRBD1. The V and J ends lost 6 bases and 6 bases, in that order; junction bases with no gene match: 8. The CDR3 runs 14 residues. Germline CDR1 is MNHEY and CDR2 is SVGEGT.

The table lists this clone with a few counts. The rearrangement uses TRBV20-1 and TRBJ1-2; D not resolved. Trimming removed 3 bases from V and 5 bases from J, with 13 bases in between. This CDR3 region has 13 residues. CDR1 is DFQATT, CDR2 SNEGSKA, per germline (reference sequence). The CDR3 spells CSASRQKTYGYTF. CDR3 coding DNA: TGCAGTGCTAGTAGGCAGAAGACATATGGCTACACCTTC.

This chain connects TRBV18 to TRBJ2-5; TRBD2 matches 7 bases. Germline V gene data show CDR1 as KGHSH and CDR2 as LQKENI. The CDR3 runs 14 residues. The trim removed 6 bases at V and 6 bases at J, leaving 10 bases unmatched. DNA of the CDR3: TGTGCCAGCTCGGAGGGGACTACCCAGAAGACCCAGTACTTC. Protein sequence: CASSEGTTQKTQYF.

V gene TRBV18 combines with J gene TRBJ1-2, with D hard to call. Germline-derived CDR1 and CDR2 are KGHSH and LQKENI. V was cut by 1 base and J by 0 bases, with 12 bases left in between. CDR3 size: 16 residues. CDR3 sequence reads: CASSPLDTSSNYGYTF. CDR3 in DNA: TGTGCCAGCTCACCACTCGACACGTCTTCTAACTATGGCTACACCTTC.

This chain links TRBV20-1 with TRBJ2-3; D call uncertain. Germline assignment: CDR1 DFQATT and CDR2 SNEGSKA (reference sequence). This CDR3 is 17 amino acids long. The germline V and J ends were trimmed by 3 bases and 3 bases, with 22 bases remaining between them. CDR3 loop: CSASAPTPLRSTDTQYF. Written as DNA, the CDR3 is TGCAGTGCTAGTGCCCCAACCCCACTAAGATCAACAGATACGCAGTATTTT.

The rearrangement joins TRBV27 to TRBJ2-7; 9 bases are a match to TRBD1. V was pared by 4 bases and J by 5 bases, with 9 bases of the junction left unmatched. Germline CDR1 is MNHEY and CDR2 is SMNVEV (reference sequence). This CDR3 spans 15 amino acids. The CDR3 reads CASSSSGTGFHEQYF. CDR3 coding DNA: TGTGCCAGCAGTTCTTCCGGGACAGGGTTCCACGAGCAGTACTTC.

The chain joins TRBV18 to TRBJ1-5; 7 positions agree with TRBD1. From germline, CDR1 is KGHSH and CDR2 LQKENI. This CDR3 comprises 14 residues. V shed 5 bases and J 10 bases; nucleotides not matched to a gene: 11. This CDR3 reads CASSSDRSPRPQHF. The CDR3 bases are TGTGCCAGCTCATCGGACAGGTCGCCAAGACCCCAGCATTTT.

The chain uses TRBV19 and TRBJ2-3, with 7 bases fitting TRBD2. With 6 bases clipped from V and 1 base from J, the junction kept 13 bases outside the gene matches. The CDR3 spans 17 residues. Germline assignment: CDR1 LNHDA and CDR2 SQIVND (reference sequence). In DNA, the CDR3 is TGTGCCAGTAGCGCCGGCCTACTAGCGTCGGGCACAGATACGCAGTATTTT. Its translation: CASSAGLLASGTDTQYF.

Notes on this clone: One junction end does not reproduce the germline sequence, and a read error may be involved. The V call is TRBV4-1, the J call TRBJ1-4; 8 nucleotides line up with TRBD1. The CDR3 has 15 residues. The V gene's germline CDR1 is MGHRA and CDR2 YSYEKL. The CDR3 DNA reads TGCGCCAGCAGCCAATCCGGGACAGGTAATGGAAAACTGTTTTTT. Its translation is CASSQSGTGNGKLFF.